This entry concerns a single T cell receptor beta chain. Germline trimming cut 6 bases from V and 3 bases from J; bases unmatched to any gene: 4. Germline loops: CDR1 MNHEY, CDR2 SMNVEV (reference sequence). CDR3 size: 14 residues. Authors' data handling: Researchers report that nucleated cell counts were estimated from reference gene primer amplification. Profiled with immunoSEQ multiplex PCR; TCRdb holds only in-frame clones, not every one. Clone size and the V and J calls come from that table; the DNA yielded D and trimming. The table has more than 85,000 clones, 70% to 90% seen once. This specimen belongs to a study of blood T cell repertoires in COVID-19. About the research overall: Both acute and convalescent COVID-19 samples were obtained from the United States, Italy and Spain. T cells, B-cell-depleted T cells, or PBMCs supplied cDNA or gDNA.

The chain has TRBV27 and TRBJ2-1; the match to TRBD1 covers 8 bases. The sequenced material came from peripheral blood. This clonotype was obtained from a man between 45 and 60 years old with active COVID-19. CDR3: CASRVGQGYNEQFF. The CDR3 region has the DNA TGTGCCAGCAGGGTTGGACAGGGCTACAATGAGCAGTTCTTC.